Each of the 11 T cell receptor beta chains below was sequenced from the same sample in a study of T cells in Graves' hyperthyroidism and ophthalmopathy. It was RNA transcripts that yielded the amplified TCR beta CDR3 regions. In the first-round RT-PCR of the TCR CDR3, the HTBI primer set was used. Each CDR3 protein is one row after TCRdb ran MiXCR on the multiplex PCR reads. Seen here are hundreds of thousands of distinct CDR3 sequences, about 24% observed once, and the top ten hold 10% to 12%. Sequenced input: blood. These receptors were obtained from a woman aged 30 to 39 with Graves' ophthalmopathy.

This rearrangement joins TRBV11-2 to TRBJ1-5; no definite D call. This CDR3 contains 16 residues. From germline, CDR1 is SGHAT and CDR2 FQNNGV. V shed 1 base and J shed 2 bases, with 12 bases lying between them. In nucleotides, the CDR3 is TGTGCCAGCAGCTTAGGTGAGGGATACGGCAATCAGCCCCAGCATTTT. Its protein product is CASSLGEGYGNQPQHF.

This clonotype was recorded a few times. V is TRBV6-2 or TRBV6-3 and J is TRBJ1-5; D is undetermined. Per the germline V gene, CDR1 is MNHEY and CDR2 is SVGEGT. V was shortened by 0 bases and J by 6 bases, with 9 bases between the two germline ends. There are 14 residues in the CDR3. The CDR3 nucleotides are TGTGCCAGCAGTTACTCTAGTGGACCTCAGCCCCAGCATTTT. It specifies CASSYSSGPQPQHF.

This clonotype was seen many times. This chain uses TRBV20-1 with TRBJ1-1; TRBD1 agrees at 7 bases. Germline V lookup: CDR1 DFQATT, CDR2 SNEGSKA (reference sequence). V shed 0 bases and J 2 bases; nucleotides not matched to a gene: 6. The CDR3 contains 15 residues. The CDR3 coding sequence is TGCAGTGCTAGAGATGTATACAGGGGCAACACTGAAGCTTTCTTT. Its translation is CSARDVYRGNTEAFF.

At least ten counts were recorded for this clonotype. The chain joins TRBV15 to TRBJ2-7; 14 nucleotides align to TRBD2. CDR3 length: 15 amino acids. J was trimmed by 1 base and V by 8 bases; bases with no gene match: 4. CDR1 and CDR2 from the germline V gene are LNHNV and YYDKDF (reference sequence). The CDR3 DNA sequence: TGTGCCACCGGGAGACTAGCGGGGGGGTCCTACGAGCAGTACTTC. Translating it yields CATGRLAGGSYEQYF.

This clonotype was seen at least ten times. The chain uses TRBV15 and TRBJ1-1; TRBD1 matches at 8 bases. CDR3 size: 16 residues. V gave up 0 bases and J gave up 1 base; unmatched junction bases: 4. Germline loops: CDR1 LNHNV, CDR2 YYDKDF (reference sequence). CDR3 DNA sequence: TGTGCCACCAGCAGAGAACAGGGGGTAGGGAACACTGAAGCTTTCTTT. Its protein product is CATSREQGVGNTEAFF. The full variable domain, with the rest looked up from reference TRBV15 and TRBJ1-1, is DAMVIQNPRYQVTQFGKPVTLSCSQTLNHNVMYWYQQKSSQAPKLLFHYYDKDFNNEADTPDNFQSRRPNTSFCFLDIRSPGLGDTAMYLCATSREQGVGNTEAFFGQGTRLTVV.

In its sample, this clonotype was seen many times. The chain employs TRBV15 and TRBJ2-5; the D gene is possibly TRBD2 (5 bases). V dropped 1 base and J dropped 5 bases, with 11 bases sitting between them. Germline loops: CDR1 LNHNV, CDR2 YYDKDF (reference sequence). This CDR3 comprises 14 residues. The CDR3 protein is CATSRVPGMETQYF. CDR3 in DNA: TGTGCCACCAGCAGAGTACCCGGGATGGAGACCCAGTACTTC. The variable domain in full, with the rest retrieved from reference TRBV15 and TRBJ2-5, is DAMVIQNPRYQVTQFGKPVTLSCSQTLNHNVMYWYQQKSSQAPKLLFHYYDKDFNNEADTPDNFQSRRPNTSFCFLDIRSPGLGDTAMYLCATSRVPGMETQYFGPGTRLLVL.

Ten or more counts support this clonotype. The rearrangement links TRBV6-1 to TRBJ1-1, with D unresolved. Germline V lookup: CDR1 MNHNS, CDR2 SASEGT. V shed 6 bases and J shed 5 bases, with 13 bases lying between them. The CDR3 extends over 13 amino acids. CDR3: CASRMDLGTEAFF. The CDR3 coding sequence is TGTGCCAGCAGAATGGACCTGGGGACTGAAGCTTTCTTT.

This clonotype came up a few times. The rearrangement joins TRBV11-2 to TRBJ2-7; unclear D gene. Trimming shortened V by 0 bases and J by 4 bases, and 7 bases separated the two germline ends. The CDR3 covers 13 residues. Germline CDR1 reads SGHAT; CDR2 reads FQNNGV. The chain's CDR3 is CASSLERVYEQYF. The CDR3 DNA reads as TGTGCCAGCAGCTTAGAGCGAGTTTACGAGCAGTACTTC.

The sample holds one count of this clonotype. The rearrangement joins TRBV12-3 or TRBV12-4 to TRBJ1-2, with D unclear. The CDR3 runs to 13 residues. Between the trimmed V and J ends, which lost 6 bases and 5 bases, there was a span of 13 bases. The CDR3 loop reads CASRKETGYGYTF. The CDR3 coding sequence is TGTGCCAGCAGAAAGGAGACCGGGTATGGCTACACCTTC.

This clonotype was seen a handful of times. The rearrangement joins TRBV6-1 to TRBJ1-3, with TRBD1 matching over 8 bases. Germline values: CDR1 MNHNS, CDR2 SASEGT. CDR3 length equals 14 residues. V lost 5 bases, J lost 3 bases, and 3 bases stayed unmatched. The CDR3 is CASSPGGRGNTIYF. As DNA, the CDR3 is TGTGCCAGCAGTCCAGGGGGCCGTGGAAACACCATATATTTT.

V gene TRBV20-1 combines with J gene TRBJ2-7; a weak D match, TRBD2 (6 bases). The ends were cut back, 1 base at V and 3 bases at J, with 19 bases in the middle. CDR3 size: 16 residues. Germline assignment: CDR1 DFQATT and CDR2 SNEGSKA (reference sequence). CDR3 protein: CSARGLGFIGNYEQYF. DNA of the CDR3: TGCAGTGCTAGAGGACTAGGTTTTATTGGGAACTACGAGCAGTACTTC.